This is a list of T cell receptor beta chains from one sample in a study of T cell responses to AZD1222 COVID-19 vaccine. Method: immunoSEQ multiplex PCR; TCRdb's copy keeps in-frame clones and lacks some. The sample consists of some 74,000 clones, 70% to 90% of them appearing once. Sequencing was performed on peripheral blood, taken 28 days after the second AZD1222 dose. All receptors come from an adult who received the AZD1222 COVID-19 vaccine. Each CDR3 is given with its conserved first and last residue. The D gene is left open where the match is weak. Size is omitted from some rows. Given values are once, few, many or a class for expanded clones.

J gene,D gene,clone size,V gene,CDR3 DNA,CDR3 protein
TRBJ2-1,NA,once,TRBV25-1,TGTGCCAGCAGCCCCGAGGGGGTCAGGGAGCAGTTCTTC,CASSPEGVREQFF
TRBJ2-1,TRBD2,once,TRBV3-1/TRBV3-2,TGTGCCAGCAGCCCCCGACTAGCGGGACCCTACAATGAGCAGTTCTTC,CASSPRLAGPYNEQFF
TRBJ1-2,NA,NA,TRBV19,TGTGCCACCCACCCCTTACAGGGCTCGAGGGGCTACACCTTC,CATHPLQGSRGYTF
TRBJ1-4,TRBD1,NA,TRBV3-1/TRBV3-2,TGTGCCAGCAGCCAAAGGACAGGGGCGGGTGAAAAACTGTTTTTT,CASSQRTGAGEKLFF
TRBJ2-3,TRBD1,NA,TRBV29-1,TGCAGCGCCGGACAGGAAAGAGGCACAGATACGCAGTATTTT,CSAGQERGTDTQYF
TRBJ2-7,TRBD2,NA,TRBV5-1,TGCGCCAGCAGCTTAGGACTAGCGGGAGTATCGAGGGGCGACGAGCAGTACTTC,CASSLGLAGVSRGDEQYF
TRBJ1-1,NA,NA,TRBV19,TGTGCCAGTAGTCCCGACAGACCGGGAAACACTGAAGCTTTCTTT,CASSPDRPGNTEAFF
TRBJ2-5,NA,NA,TRBV7-6,TGTGCCAGCAGTCTAAGCGGCCAAGAGACCCAGTACTTC,CASSLSGQETQYF
TRBJ1-5,NA,NA,TRBV5-8,TGTGCCAGCAGCTCCGGGACGGGAGCTTGGCCCCAGCATTTT,CASSSGTGAWPQHF
TRBJ2-3,NA,once,TRBV10-1,TGCGCCAGCAGTGAGTCGGGACGGGATATGCATACGCAGTATTTT,CASSESGRDMHTQYF
TRBJ1-2,NA,NA,TRBV6-1,TGTGCCAGCAGTGAAACTGGTCCCTATGGCTACACCTTC,CASSETGPYGYTF
TRBJ2-3,NA,NA,TRBV7-2,TGTGCCAGCAGCTTAGCGCGAAGTACTGATAGGGGAGATACGCAGTATTTT,CASSLARSTDRGDTQYF
TRBJ2-3,TRBD2,NA,TRBV6-4,TGTGCCAGCAGTGAAGGTAGCGGGAGGAGGTATACGCAGTATTTT,CASSEGSGRRYTQYF
TRBJ2-7,NA,NA,TRBV5-1,TGCGCCAGCAGCTTGGCCGTAGCGGAGGCCTCCTACGAGCAGTACTTC,CASSLAVAEASYEQYF
TRBJ2-4,NA,NA,TRBV25-1,TGTGTTTGGGCCAAAAACATTCAGTACTTC,CVWAKNIQYF
TRBJ1-1,NA,once,TRBV9,TGTGCCAGCAGCGGCGGGACAAACATGAACACTGAAGCTTTCTTT,CASSGGTNMNTEAFF
TRBJ1-1,NA,NA,TRBV7-3,TGTGCCAGCTCCATGCAGACGAACACTGAAGCTTTCTTT,CASSMQTNTEAFF
TRBJ2-1,NA,NA,TRBV4-1,TGCGCCAGCAGCCCTCGATGTGAGCAGTTCTTC,CASSPRCEQFF
TRBJ2-3,TRBD1,NA,TRBV7-2,TGTGCCAGCAGCTTATCCCACAGGGGGCCAGATACGCAGTATTTT,CASSLSHRGPDTQYF
TRBJ1-2,NA,NA,TRBV2,TGTGCCAGCAGCCTCCTGTATGGCTACACCTTC,CASSLLYGYTF
TRBJ1-5,TRBD1,NA,TRBV18,TGTGCCAGCTCACCGGGGACAGTTTCCAATCAGCCCCAGCATTTT,CASSPGTVSNQPQHF
TRBJ1-5,NA,NA,TRBV2,TGTGCCAGCAGTGAAGAGGTTTATCAGCCCCAGCATTTT,CASSEEVYQPQHF
TRBJ2-7,TRBD1,NA,TRBV19,TGTGCCAGTAGTCCCTGGACAGGGGGCGTCTACGAGCAGTACTTC,CASSPWTGGVYEQYF
TRBJ2-1,NA,once,TRBV19,TGTGCCAGTACCACGAAGGGAGGACCCTACAATGAGCAGTTCTTC,CASTTKGGPYNEQFF
TRBJ1-5,NA,NA,TRBV3-1/TRBV3-2,TGTGCCAGCAGCCAAGATCGCGGACCCCCTCAGCCCCAGCATTTT,CASSQDRGPPQPQHF
TRBJ2-5,NA,NA,TRBV6-5,TGTGCCAGCAGTTACGGGGAGACCCAGTACTTC,CASSYGETQYF
TRBJ1-3,NA,few,TRBV6-2/TRBV6-3,TGTGCCAGCAACCCACAGGGATCGGCTGGAAACACCATATATTTT,CASNPQGSAGNTIYF
TRBJ2-3,TRBD2,few,TRBV9,TGTGCCAGCAGCGCTAGCGGGAGTACAGATACGCAGTATTTT,CASSASGSTDTQYF
TRBJ2-7,NA,NA,TRBV19,TGTGCCAGTAGTCCCAACACTGGGGGCTACGAGCAGTACTTC,CASSPNTGGYEQYF
TRBJ2-7,TRBD2,NA,TRBV5-1,TGCGCCAGCAGCTTTATAGCGGGAGGGGACGAGCAGTACTTC,CASSFIAGGDEQYF
TRBJ2-7,NA,NA,TRBV7-9,TGTGCCAGCAGCCCTTCAGGGGAGGAGCAGTACTTC,CASSPSGEEQYF
TRBJ2-1,TRBD1,NA,TRBV7-2,TGTGCCAGCAGCTGGGACAGGGTATCCTACAATGAGCAGTTCTTC,CASSWDRVSYNEQFF
TRBJ1-2,NA,once,TRBV5-1,TGCGCCAGCAGCTTGGACAGGGCCCACTATGGCTACACCTTC,CASSLDRAHYGYTF
TRBJ2-2,NA,NA,TRBV6-5,TGTGCCAGCAGTTATGCAGAGGCCGGGGAACTGTTTTTT,CASSYAEAGELFF
TRBJ2-7,TRBD2,NA,TRBV9,TGTGCCAGCAGTGGACTAGCGGGAGATTACGAGCAGTACTTC,CASSGLAGDYEQYF
TRBJ1-1,NA,NA,TRBV6-5,TGTGCCAGCAGCCGAGGGCTTTTTAACACTGAAGCTTTCTTT,CASSRGLFNTEAFF
TRBJ1-2,TRBD1,NA,TRBV6-5,TGTGCCAGCAGGACAGGGGGAGACAGCTACACCTTC,CASRTGGDSYTF
TRBJ1-5,TRBD1,NA,TRBV19,TGTGCCAGTGGCGGGACAGGGGGGCAGCCCCAGCATTTT,CASGGTGGQPQHF
TRBJ2-1,TRBD1,NA,TRBV5-1,TGCGCCAGCAGCTTGAGTAAGGGACAGGGTATCGATGAGCAGTTCTTC,CASSLSKGQGIDEQFF
TRBJ2-1,NA,NA,TRBV5-1,TGCGCCTTGGACACGAGCTCCTACAATGAGCAGTTCTTC,CALDTSSYNEQFF
TRBJ2-7,TRBD2,once,TRBV10-2,TGCGCCAGCAGTAGCGGAGCGGGAGGACGCGAGCAGTACTTC,CASSSGAGGREQYF
TRBJ2-1,TRBD2,once,TRBV9,TGTGCCAGCAGCGTGGCTAGCGGAGAGTACAATGAGCAGTTCTTC,CASSVASGEYNEQFF
TRBJ2-1,NA,NA,TRBV6-2/TRBV6-3,TGTGCCAGCAGTTACTCGAGACTAGGCGGAGATGAGCAGTTCTTC,CASSYSRLGGDEQFF
TRBJ2-3,TRBD1,NA,TRBV6-2/TRBV6-3,TGTGCCAGCAGTTACTCGAAGGGGACAGGGGTAAGAGATACGCAGTATTTT,CASSYSKGTGVRDTQYF
TRBJ2-1,TRBD2,NA,TRBV5-1,TGCGCCAGCAGCTCCGATGGGGCGGGAGGGTACAATGAGCAGTTCTTC,CASSSDGAGGYNEQFF